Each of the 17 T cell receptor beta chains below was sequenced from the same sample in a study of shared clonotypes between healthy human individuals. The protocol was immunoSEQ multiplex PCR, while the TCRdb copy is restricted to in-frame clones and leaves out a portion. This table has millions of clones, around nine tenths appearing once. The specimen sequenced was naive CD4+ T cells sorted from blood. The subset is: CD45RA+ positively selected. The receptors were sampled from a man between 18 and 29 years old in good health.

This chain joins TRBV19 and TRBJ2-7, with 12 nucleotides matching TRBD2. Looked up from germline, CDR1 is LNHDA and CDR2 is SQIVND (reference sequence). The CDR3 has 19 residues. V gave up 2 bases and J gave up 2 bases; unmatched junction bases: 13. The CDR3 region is CASSIRGLAGGLETYEQYF. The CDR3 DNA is TGTGCCAGTAGTATAAGGGGCCTAGCGGGAGGGCTCGAAACCTACGAGCAGTACTTC.

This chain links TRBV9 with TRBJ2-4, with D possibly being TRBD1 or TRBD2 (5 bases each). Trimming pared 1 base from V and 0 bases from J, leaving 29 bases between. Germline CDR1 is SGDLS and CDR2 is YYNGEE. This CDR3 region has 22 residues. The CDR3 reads CASSVFAGQSSPGSRAKNIQYF. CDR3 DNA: TGTGCCAGCAGCGTATTTGCGGGTCAGTCCTCCCCAGGGTCGAGAGCCAAAAACATTCAGTACTTC. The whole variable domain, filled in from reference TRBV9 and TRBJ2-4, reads DSGVTQTPKHLITATGQRVTLRCSPRSGDLSVYWYQQSLDQGLQFLIQYYNGEERAKGNILERFSAQQFPDLHSELNLSSLELGDSALYFCASSVFAGQSSPGSRAKNIQYFGAGTRLSVL.

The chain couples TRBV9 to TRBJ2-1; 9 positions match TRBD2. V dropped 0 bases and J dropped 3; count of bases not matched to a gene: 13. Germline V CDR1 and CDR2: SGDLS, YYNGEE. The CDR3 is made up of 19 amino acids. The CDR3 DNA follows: TGTGCCAGCAGCGTAGAATATGCGGGAGGGGATTTGGGCTACAATGAGCAGTTCTTC. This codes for CASSVEYAGGDLGYNEQFF. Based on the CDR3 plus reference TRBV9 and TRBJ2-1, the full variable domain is DSGVTQTPKHLITATGQRVTLRCSPRSGDLSVYWYQQSLDQGLQFLIQYYNGEERAKGNILERFSAQQFPDLHSELNLSSLELGDSALYFCASSVEYAGGDLGYNEQFFGPGTRLTVL.

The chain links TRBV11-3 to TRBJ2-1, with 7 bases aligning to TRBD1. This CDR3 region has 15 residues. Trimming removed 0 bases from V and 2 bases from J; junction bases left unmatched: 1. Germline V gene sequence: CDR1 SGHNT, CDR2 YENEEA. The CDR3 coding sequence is TGTGCCAGCAGCTTAGAGGGACAGCCCTACAATGAGCAGTTCTTC. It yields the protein CASSLEGQPYNEQFF.

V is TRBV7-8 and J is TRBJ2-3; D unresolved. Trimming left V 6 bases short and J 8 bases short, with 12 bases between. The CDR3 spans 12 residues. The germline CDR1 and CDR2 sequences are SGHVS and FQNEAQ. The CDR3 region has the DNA TGTGCCAGCAGTTTTGTAGAGGCTACGCAGTATTTT. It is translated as CASSFVEATQYF. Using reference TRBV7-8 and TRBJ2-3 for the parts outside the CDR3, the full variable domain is GAGVSQSPRYKVAKRGQDVALRCDPISGHVSLFWYQQALGQGPEFLTYFQNEAQLDKSGLPSDRFFAERPEGSVSTLKIQRTQQEDSAVYLCASSFVEATQYFGPGTRLTVL.

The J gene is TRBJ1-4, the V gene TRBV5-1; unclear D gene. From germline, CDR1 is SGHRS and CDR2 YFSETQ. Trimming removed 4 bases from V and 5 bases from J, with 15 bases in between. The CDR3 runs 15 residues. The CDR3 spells CASSTTGISNEKLFF. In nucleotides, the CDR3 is TGCGCCAGCAGCACCACCGGGATCAGCAATGAAAAACTGTTTTTT.

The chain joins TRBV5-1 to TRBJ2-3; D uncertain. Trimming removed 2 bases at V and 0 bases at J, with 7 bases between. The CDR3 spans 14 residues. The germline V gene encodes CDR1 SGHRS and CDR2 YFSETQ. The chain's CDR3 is CASSLQWSTDTQYF. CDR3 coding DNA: TGCGCCAGCAGCTTACAGTGGAGCACAGATACGCAGTATTTT.

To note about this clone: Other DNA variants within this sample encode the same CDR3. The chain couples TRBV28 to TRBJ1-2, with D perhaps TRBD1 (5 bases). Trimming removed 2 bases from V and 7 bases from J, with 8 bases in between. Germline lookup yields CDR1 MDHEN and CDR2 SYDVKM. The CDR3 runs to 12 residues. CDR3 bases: TGTGCCAGCAGTTTACAGGGTACTGGCTACACCTTC. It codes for CASSLQGTGYTF.

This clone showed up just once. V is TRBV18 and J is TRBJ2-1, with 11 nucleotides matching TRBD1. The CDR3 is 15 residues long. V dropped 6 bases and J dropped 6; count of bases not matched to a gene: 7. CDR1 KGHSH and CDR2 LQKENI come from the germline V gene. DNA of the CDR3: TGTGCCAGCTCTCGGCCGGGACAGGGGGTCAATGAGCAGTTCTTC. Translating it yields CASSRPGQGVNEQFF.

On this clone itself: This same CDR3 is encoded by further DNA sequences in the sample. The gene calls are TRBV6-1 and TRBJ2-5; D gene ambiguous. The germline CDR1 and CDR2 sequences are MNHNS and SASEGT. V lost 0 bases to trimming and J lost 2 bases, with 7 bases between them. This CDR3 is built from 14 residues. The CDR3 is CASSEAGSQETQYF. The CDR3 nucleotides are TGTGCCAGCAGTGAAGCAGGCAGTCAAGAGACCCAGTACTTC.

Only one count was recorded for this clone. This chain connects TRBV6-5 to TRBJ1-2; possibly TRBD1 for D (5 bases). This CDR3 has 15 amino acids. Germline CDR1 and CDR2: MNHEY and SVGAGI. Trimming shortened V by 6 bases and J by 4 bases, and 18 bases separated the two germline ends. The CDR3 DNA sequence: TGTGCCAGCAGCCTTTCCAGGGAGACGACCTATGGCTACACCTTC. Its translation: CASSLSRETTYGYTF.

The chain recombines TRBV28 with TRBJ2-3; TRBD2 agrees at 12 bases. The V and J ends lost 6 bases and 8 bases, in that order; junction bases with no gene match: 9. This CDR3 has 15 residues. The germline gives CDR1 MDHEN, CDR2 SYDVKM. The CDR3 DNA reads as TGTGCCAGCAGATCTAGCGGGGGGGACCTTGGTACGCAGTATTTT. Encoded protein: CASRSSGGDLGTQYF. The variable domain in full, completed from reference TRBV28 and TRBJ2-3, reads DVKVTQSSRYLVKRTGEKVFLECVQDMDHENMFWYRQDPGLGLRLIYFSYDVKMKEKGDIPEGYSVSREKKERFSLILESASTNQTSMYLCASRSSGGDLGTQYFGPGTRLTVL.

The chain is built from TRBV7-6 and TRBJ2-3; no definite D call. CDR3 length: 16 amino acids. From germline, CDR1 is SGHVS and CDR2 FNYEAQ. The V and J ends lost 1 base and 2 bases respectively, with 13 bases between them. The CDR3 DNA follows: TGTGCCAGCAGCTTAGTTCCTGGTAGCTTCACAGATACGCAGTATTTT. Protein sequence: CASSLVPGSFTDTQYF.

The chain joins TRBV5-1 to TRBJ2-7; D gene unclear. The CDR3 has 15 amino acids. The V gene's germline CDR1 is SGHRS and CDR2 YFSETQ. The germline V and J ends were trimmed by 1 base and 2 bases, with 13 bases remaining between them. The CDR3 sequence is CASSLRVTPTYEQYF. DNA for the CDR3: TGCGCCAGCAGCTTGCGAGTCACTCCGACCTACGAGCAGTACTTC.

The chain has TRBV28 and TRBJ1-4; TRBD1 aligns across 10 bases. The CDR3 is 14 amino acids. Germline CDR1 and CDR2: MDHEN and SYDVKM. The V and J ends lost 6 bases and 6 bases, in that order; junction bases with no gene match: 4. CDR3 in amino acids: CASRPTGGDEKLFF. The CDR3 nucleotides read TGTGCCAGCAGACCGACAGGGGGCGATGAAAAACTGTTTTTT.

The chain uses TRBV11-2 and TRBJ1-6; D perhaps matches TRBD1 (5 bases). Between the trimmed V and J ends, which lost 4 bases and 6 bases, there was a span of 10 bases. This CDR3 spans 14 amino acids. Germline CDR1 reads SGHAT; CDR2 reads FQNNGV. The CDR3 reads CASSSQGTNSPLHF. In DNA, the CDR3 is TGTGCCAGCAGCTCTCAGGGTACTAATTCACCCCTCCACTTT.

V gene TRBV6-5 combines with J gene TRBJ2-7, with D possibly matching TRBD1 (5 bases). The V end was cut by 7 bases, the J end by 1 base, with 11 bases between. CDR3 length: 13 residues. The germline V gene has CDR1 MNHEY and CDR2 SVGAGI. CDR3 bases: TGTGCCAGCAATACCCCAGGGTCCTACGAGCAGTACTTC. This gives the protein CASNTPGSYEQYF.